This entry features one T cell receptor beta chain sequence. The data were taken from a study of blood T cell repertoires in COVID-19. Study in general: Some COVID-19 samples were acute and others convalescent; all came from the United States, Italy and Spain.

Assay: immunoSEQ multiplex PCR; the TCRdb copy retains only in-frame clones and omits some. The repertoire holds about 380,000 clones, more than 65% seen once, with more than 0.95% in the top ten. The TCR comes from a human donor with acute or convalescent COVID-19. The donor label of this sample is uncertain. Material: peripheral blood.

The CDR3 loop is CASSPNRVGQPQHF. The DNA for the CDR3 is TGTGCCAGCAGCCCGAACAGGGTCGGCCAGCCCCAGCATTTT. The V call is TRBV6-2 or TRBV6-3, the J call TRBJ1-5, with D possibly being TRBD1 (6 bases). This CDR3 spans 14 amino acids. Germline lookup yields CDR1 MNHEY and CDR2 SVGEGT. Trimming pared 6 bases from V and 7 bases from J, leaving 16 bases between.